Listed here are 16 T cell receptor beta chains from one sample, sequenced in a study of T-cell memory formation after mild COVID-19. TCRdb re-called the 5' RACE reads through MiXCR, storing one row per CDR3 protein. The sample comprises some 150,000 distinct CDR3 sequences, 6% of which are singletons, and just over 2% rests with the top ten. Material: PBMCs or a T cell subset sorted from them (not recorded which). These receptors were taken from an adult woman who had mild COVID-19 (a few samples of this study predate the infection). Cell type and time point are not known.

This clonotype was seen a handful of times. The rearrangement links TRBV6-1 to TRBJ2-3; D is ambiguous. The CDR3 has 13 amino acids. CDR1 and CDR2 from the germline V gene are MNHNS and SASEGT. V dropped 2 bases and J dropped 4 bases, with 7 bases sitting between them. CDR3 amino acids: CASSEYRADTQYF. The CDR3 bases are TGTGCCAGCAGTGAATATCGGGCAGATACGCAGTATTTT.

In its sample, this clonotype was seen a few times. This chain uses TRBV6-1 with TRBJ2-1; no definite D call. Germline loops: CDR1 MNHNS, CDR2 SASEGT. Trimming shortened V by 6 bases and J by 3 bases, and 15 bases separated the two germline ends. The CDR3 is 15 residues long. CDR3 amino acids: CASRPRPTSYNEQFF. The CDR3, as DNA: TGTGCCAGCAGGCCCCGGCCCACCAGCTACAATGAGCAGTTCTTC.

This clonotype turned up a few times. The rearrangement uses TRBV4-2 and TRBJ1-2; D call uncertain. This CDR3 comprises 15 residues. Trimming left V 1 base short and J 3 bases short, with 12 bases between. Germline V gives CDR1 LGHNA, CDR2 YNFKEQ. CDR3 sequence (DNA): TGTGCCAGCAGCCAAGTGGAGGGATACGACTATGGCTACACCTTC. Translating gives CASSQVEGYDYGYTF.

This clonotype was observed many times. CDR3 amino acids: CASIGDVGNEQFF. The DNA of the CDR3 is TGTGCCAGCATAGGGGACGTAGGCAATGAGCAGTTCTTC. This chain joins TRBV12-3 or TRBV12-4 and TRBJ2-1; D could derive from TRBD1 or TRBD2 (5 bases each). Trimming removed 7 bases from V and 6 bases from J, with 13 bases in between. The CDR3 spans 13 residues.

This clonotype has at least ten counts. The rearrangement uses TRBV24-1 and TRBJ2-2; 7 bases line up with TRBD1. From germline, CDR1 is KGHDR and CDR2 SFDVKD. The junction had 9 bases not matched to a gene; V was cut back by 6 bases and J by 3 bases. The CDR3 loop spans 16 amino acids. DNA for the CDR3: TGTGCCACCAGTCAATCACGACAGGGAGACACCGGGGAGCTGTTTTTT. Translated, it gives CATSQSRQGDTGELFF.

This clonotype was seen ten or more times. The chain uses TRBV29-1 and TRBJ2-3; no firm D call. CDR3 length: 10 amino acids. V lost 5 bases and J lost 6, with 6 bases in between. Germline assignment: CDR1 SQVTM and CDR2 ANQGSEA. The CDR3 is CSVSLDTQYF. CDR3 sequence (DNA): TGCAGCGTTTCCCTCGATACGCAGTATTTT.

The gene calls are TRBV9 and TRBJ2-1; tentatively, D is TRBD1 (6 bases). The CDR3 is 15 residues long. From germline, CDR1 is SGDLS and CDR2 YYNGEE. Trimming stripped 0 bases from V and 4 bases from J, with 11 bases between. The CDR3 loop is CASSVGAGVYNEQFF. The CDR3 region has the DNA TGTGCCAGCAGCGTAGGGGCAGGGGTTTACAATGAGCAGTTCTTC.

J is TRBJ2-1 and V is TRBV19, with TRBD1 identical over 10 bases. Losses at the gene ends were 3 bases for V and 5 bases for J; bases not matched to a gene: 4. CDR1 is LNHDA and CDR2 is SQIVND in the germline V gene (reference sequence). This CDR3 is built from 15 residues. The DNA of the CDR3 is TGTGCCAGTAGTATGGACAGGGGGAAAAACAATGAGCAGTTCTTC. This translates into CASSMDRGKNNEQFF. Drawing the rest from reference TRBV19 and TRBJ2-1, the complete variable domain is DGGITQSPKYLFRKEGQNVTLSCEQNLNHDAMYWYRQDPGQGLRLIYYSQIVNDFQKGDIAEGYSVSREKKESFPLTVTSAQKNPTAFYLCASSMDRGKNNEQFFGPGTRLTVL.

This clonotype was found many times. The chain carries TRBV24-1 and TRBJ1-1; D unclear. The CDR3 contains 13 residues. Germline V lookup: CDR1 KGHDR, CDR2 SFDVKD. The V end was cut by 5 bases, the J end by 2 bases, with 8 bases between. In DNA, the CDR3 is TGTGCCACCAGTGCCGACGGTAACACTGAAGCTTTCTTT. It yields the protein CATSADGNTEAFF.

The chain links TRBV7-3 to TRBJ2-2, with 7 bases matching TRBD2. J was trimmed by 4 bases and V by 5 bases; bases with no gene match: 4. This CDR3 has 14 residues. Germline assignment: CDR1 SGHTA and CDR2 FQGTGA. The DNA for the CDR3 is TGTGCCAGCAGCCCGGGACTATCCACCGGGGAGCTGTTTTTT. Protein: CASSPGLSTGELFF.

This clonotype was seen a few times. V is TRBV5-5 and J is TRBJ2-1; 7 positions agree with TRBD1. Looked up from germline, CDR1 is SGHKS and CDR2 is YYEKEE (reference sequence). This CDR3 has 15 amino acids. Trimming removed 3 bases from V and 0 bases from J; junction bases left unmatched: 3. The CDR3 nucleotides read TGTGCCAGCAGCTCCTACAGGGGCTCCTACAATGAGCAGTTCTTC. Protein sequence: CASSSYRGSYNEQFF.

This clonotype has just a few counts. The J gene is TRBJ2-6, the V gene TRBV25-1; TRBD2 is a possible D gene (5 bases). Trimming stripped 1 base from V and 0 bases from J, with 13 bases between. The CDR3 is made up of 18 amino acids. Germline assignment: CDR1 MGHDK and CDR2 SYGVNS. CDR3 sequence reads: CASSESISGYSGANVLTF. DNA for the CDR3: TGTGCCAGCAGTGAATCGATCAGCGGATACTCTGGGGCCAACGTCCTGACTTTC.

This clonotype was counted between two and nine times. The CDR3 region is CASSFAPLAPGGLAKNIQYF. The DNA for the CDR3 is TGTGCCAGCAGTTTTGCCCCACTAGCGCCCGGGGGGCTAGCCAAAAACATTCAGTACTTC. The chain joins TRBV12-3 or TRBV12-4 to TRBJ2-4, with D possibly being TRBD2 (7 bases). CDR3 length: 20 amino acids. V lost 3 bases and J 0 bases, leaving 24 bases between the germline ends.

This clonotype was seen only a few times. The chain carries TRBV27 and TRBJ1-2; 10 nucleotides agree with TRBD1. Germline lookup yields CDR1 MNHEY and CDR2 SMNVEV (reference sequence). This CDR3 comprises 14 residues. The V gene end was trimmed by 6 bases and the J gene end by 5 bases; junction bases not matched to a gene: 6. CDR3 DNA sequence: TGTGCCAGCAGCGGGGACAGGGGTTGGTATGGCTACACCTTC. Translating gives CASSGDRGWYGYTF.

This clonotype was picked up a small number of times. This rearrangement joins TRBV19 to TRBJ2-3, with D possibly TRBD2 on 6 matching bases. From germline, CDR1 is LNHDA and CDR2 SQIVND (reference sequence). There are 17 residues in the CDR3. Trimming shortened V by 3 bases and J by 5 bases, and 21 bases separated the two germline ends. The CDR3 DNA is TGTGCCAGTAGTATGGGAGGCTACCTCGAGGGAAGAGATACGCAGTATTTT. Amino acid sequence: CASSMGGYLEGRDTQYF.

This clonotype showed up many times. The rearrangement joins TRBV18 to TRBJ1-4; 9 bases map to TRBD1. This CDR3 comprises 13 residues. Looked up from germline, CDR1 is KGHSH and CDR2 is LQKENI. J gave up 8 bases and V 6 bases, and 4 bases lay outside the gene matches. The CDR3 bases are TGTGCCAGCTCGCCGGGACAGGGCGAAAAACTGTTTTTT. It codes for CASSPGQGEKLFF.